This T cell receptor beta chain was documented in a study of CD8+CD57+ T cells in acquired aplastic anemia. Study information: Mean DNA quantity obtained from sorted CD4+ and CD8+ cells was 2.5 to 4 ug.

The template used for profiling TCR beta VDJ and CDR3 was genomic DNA. TCRdb ran MiXCR on the reads and lists one entry per CDR3 protein. The sample includes 200,000 to 250,000 distinct CDR3 sequences, around 45% of them seen just once. Study-level points and caveats: Overlapping CD8+ CDR3 repertoires of patients and controls contained roughly 29 shared sequences.

Concerning this clonotype: Its cognate antigen is unknown. A clone one base away is much larger, so this may be a read error.

An expansion of CD8+CD57+ cells by flow cytometry had been shown in patients chosen for sequencing. Acquired aplastic anemia of severe grade affected all patients. Blood was sampled before the patients had received any therapy. The sequence came from a human donor with aplastic anemia. The sample taken for sequencing was sorted CD4+, CD8+, or CD8+CD57+ T cells (not recorded which) from PBMCs.

The DNA for the CDR3 is TGTGCCAGCAGCAACCGGAGGCCCCTCGGGGAGCAGTTCTTC. Translated, it gives CASSNRRPLGEQFF. The chain carries TRBV7-9 and TRBJ2-1, with D perhaps TRBD2 (5 bases). The V and J ends lost 5 bases and 10 bases respectively, with 18 bases between them. Germline V gives CDR1 SEHNR, CDR2 FQNEAQ (reference sequence). This CDR3 has 14 residues. Based on the CDR3 plus reference TRBV7-9 and TRBJ2-1, the full variable domain is DTGVSQNPRHKITKRGQNVTFRCDPISEHNRLYWYRQTLGQGPEFLTYFQNEAQLEKSRLLSDRFSAERPKGSFSTLEIQRTEQGDSAMYLCASSNRRPLGEQFFGPGTRLTVL.